This T cell receptor beta chain emerged from a study of CD8+ T cells in alopecia areata. The sequencing template was cDNA reverse transcribed from extracted RNA. The protocol was immunoSEQ multiplex PCR, while the TCRdb copy is restricted to in-frame clones and leaves out a portion. The sample consists of under 130,000 clones, 70% to 90% of them appearing once. Treatment of the sample: oral pan-JAK inhibitor, 5-10 mg twice daily. Trimming removed 3 bases at V and 8 bases at J, with 16 bases between. The CDR3 runs to 14 residues. Germline V gives CDR1 SGHVS, CDR2 FQNEAQ. The sequencing used CD8+ T cells sorted from blood, collected between weeks 30 and 35, from a patient treated with tofacitinib. The chain couples TRBV7-8 to TRBJ1-2; D remains ambiguous. The origin of this receptor is a human donor with alopecia areata. CDR3 sequence reads: CASSFVSGPEGYTF. The CDR3 coding sequence is TGTGCCAGCAGCTTTGTCTCCGGCCCGGAAGGCTACACCTTC.